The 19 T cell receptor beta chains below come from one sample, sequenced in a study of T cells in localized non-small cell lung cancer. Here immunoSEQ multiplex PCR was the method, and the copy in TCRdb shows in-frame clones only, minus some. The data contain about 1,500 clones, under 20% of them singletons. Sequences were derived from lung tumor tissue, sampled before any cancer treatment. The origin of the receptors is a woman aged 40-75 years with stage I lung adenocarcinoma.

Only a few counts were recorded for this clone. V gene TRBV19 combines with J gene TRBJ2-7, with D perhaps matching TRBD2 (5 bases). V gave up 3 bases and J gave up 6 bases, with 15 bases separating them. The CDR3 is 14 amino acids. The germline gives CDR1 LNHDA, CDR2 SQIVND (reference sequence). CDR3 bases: TGTGCCAGTAGTATTCAGACGCTCGGAGGCGAGCAGTACTTC. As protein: CASSIQTLGGEQYF.

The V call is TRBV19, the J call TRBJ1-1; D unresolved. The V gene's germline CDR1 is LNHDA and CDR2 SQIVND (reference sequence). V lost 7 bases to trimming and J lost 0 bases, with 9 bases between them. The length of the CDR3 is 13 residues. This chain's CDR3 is CASMISVNTEAFF. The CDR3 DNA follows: TGTGCCAGTATGATTTCTGTGAACACTGAAGCTTTCTTT. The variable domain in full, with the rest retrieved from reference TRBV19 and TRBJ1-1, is DGGITQSPKYLFRKEGQNVTLSCEQNLNHDAMYWYRQDPGQGLRLIYYSQIVNDFQKGDIAEGYSVSREKKESFPLTVTSAQKNPTAFYLCASMISVNTEAFFGQGTRLTVV.

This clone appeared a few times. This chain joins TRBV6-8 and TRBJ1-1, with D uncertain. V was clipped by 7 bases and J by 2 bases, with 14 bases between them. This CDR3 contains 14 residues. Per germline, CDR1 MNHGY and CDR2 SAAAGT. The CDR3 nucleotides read TGTGCCAGCACTCCTATAGGGCGTAACACTGAAGCTTTCTTT. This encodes CASTPIGRNTEAFF.

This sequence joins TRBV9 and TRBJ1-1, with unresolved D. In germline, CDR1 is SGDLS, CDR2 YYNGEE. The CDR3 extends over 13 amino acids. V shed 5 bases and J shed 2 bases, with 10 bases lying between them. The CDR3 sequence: CASSELGNTEAFF. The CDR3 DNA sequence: TGTGCCAGCAGTGAATTGGGCAACACTGAAGCTTTCTTT.

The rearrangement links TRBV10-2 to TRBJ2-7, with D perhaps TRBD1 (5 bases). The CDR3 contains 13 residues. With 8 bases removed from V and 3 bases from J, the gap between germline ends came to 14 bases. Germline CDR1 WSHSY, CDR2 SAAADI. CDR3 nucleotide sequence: TGCGCCAGCCTGAGCAGGCAGGGCTACGAGCAGTACTTC. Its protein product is CASLSRQGYEQYF.

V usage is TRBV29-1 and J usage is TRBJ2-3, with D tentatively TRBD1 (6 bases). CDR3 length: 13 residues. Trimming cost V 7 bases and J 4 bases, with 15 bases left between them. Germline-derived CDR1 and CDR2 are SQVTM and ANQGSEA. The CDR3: CSGIGDISDTQYF. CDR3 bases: TGCAGCGGAATAGGGGACATTTCAGATACGCAGTATTTT.

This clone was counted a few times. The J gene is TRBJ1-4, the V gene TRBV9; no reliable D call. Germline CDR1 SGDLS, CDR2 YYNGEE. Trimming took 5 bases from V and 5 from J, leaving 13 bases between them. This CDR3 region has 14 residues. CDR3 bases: TGTGCCAGCAGTTTACAGCGACCAAATGAAAAACTGTTTTTT. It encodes CASSLQRPNEKLFF.

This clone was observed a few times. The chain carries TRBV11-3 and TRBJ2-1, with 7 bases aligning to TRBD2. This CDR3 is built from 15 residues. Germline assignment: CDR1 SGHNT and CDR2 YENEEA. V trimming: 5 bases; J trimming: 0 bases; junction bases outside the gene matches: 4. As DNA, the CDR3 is TGTGCCAGCAGCCCCGGCGGGAGCTCCTACAATGAGCAGTTCTTC. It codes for CASSPGGSSYNEQFF.

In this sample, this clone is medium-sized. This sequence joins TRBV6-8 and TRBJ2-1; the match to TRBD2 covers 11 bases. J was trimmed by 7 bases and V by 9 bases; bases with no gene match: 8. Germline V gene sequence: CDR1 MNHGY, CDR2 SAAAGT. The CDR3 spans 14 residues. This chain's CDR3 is CASIAGGPANEQFF. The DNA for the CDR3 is TGTGCCAGTATAGCGGGGGGGCCTGCTAATGAGCAGTTCTTC.

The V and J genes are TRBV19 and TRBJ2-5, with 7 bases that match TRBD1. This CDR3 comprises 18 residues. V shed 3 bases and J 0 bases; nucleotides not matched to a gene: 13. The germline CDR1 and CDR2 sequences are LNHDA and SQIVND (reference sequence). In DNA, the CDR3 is TGTGCCAGTAGTATGAGGTTTCGAGGGGGCCTGTACCAAGAGACCCAGTACTTC. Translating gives CASSMRFRGGLYQETQYF.

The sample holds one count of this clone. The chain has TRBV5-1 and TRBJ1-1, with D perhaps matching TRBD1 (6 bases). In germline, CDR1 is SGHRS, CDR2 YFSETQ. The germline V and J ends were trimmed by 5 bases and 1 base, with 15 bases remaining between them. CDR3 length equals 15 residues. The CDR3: CASRFSGGGNTEAFF. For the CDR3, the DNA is TGCGCCAGCAGGTTCTCGGGGGGCGGGAACACTGAAGCTTTCTTT.

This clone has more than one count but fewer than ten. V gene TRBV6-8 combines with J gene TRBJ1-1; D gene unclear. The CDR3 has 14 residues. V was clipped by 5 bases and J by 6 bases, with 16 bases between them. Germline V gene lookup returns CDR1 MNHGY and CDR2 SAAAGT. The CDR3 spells CASSTPSGIPEAFF. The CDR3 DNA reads TGTGCCAGCAGTACGCCGTCGGGGATCCCTGAAGCTTTCTTT.

This CDR3 reads CASSIRTGDREQYF. For the CDR3, the DNA is TGTGCCAGCAGCATCCGGACAGGGGATCGCGAGCAGTACTTC. The chain carries TRBV11-3 and TRBJ2-7, with 9 bases matching TRBD1. The CDR3 has 14 residues. Unmatched junction bases numbered 8, after V lost 5 bases and J lost 6 bases. CDR1 is SGHNT and CDR2 is YENEEA in the germline V gene.

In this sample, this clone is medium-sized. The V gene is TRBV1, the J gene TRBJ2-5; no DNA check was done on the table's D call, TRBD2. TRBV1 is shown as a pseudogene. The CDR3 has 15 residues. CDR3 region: CASSQERGGQETQYF. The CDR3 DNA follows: TGCGCCAGCAGCCAAGAGCGGGGGGGCCAAGAGACCCAGTACTTC.

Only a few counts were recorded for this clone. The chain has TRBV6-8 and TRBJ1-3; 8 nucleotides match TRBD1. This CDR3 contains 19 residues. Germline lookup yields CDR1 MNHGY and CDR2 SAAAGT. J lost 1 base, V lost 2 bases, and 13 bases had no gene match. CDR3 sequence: CASSYGTGAGGTSGNTIYF. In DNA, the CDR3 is TGTGCCAGCAGTTACGGGACCGGAGCAGGGGGCACTTCTGGAAACACCATATATTTT.

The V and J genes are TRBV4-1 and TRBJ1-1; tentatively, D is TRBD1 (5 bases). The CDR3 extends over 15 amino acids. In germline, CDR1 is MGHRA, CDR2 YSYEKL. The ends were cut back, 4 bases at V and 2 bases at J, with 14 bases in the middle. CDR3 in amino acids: CASSLSGGGNTEAFF. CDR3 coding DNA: TGCGCCAGCAGCCTTTCCGGGGGGGGTAACACTGAAGCTTTCTTT.

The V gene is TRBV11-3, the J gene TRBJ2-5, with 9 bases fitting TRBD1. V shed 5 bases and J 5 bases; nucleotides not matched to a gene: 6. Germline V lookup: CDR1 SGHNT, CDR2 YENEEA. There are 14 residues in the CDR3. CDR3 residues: CASSATGGWETQYF. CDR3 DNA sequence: TGTGCCAGCAGCGCTACAGGGGGCTGGGAGACCCAGTACTTC.

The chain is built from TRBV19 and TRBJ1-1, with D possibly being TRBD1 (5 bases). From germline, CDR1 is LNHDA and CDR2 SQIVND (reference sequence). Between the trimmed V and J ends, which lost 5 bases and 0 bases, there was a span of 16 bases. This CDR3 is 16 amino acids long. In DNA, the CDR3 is TGTGCCAGTAGTGACCCCGAGGACACCCTGAACACTGAAGCTTTCTTT. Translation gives CASSDPEDTLNTEAFF.

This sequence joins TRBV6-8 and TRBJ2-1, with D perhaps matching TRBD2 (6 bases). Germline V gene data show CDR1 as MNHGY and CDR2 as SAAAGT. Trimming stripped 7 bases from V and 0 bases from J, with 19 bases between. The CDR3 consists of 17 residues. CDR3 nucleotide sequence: TGTGCCAGCACCGATCGGCCTCGGGGGAGCTCCTACAATGAGCAGTTCTTC. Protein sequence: CASTDRPRGSSYNEQFF.